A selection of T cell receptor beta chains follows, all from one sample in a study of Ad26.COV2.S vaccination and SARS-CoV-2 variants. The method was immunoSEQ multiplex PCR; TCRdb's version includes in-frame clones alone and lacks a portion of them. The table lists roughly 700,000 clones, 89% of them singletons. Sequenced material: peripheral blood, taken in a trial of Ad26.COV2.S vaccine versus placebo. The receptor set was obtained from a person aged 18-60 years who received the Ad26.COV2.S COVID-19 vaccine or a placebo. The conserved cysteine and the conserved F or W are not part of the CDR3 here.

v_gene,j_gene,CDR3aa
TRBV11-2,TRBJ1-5,ASSSGSSNQPQH
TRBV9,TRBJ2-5,ASSQGTSSETQY
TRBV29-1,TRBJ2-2,SVRQTGAYTGELF
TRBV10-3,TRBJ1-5,AISKGVSNQPQH
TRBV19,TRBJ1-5,ASSTRKSGQPQH
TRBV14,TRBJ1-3,ASSQHGTGFGNTIY
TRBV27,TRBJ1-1,ASSTLQLTEAF
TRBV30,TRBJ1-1,AWRDRARAEAF
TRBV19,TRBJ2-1,ASSKGLADTLNEQF
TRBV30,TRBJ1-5,AWSRGYNQPQH
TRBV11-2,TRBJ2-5,ASSLAGREETQY
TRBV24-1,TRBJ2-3,ATSRTGSADTQY
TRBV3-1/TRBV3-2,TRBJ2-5,ASSRGSGEETQY
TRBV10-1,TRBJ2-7,ASSESNPRTGGDEQY
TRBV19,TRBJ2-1,ASSMAGMTYNEQF
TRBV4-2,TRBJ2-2,ASSRGQGRDTGELF
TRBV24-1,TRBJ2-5,ATSALETQY
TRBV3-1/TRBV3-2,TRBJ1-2,ASSQDRGPYGYT
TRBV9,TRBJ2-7,ASSVAISGMDEQY
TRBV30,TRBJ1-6,AWSDRGSGSPLH
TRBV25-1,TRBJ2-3,ASSEEREDKDTQY
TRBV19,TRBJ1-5,ASSDGFGQAHQPQH
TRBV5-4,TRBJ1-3,ASSLGGYGSGNTIY
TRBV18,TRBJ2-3,ASSPRQGGTDTQY
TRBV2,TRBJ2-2,ASSEIGVLNTGELF
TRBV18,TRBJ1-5,ASSPDMSQPQH
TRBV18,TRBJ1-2,ASSPTGPMDGYT
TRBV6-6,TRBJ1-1,ASSYRQGLNTEAF
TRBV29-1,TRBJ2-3,SVALAGSTDTQY
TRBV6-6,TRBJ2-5,ASSPRVAGVYGAETQY
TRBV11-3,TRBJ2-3,ASSHGTSGRTDTQY